Listed below are T cell receptor beta chains from one sample, sequenced in a study of molecular identifiers for immune sequencing clone quantification. TCRdb analysed the PCR reads with MiXCR anew, one entry per CDR3 protein. The profile shows about 510,000 distinct CDR3 sequences, approximately 25% of them singletons. Sequences were obtained from naive CD8+ T cells from blood, with Jurkat cell RNA spiked in. The receptors originated from a human donor in good health. Some libraries in this study had Jurkat cell RNA spiked in. Both conserved end residues are part of each CDR3. The D gene is left open where the match is weak. Rows may omit the clone size; those that give it use once, few, many or a size class.

>-|TRBJ2-1|TRBV9|-
TGTGCCAGCAGCAAAGGGGGGGTGTCCTACAATGAGCAGTTCTTC
CASSKGGVSYNEQFF
>-|TRBJ2-7|TRBV11-1|many
TGTGCCAGCAGCTTAGTCGGCGAGACCTACGAGCAGTACTTC
CASSLVGETYEQYF
>TRBD1|TRBJ2-7|TRBV29-1|many
TGCAGCGTACTCGTGACAGGGGGCGTCTCCTACGAGCAGTACTTC
CSVLVTGGVSYEQYF
>TRBD1|TRBJ2-3|TRBV7-9|few
TGTGCCAGCAGGACCGGGACAGGGGCCACAGATACGCAGTATTTT
CASRTGTGATDTQYF
>-|TRBJ1-1|TRBV9|-
TGTGCCAGCAGTTTAATGTCCGGGACACAGAACGCCGAAGCTTTCTTT
CASSLMSGTQNAEAFF
>TRBD2|TRBJ2-1|TRBV7-9|-
TGTGCCAGCAGCTCCCCTAGCGGGGGGGCCGCTGAGCAGTTCTTC
CASSSPSGGAAEQFF
>-|TRBJ2-2|TRBV3-1|-
TGTGCCAGCAGCCTTACACGGGACTCGAGGGCCGGGGAGCTGTTTTTT
CASSLTRDSRAGELFF
>TRBD1|TRBJ1-1|TRBV20-1|many
TGCAGTGCTAGAGATCTCCGGGGACAGCAGAACACTGAAGCTTTCTTT
CSARDLRGQQNTEAFF
>-|TRBJ2-3|TRBV7-3|-
TGTGCCAGCAGCTCTCCGGGACAAAATGCAGATACGCAGTATTTT
CASSSPGQNADTQYF
>-|TRBJ1-1|TRBV30|-
TGTGCCTGGACGCCGCTCGGGGAAACTGAAGCTTTCTTT
CAWTPLGETEAFF
>TRBD2|TRBJ2-1|TRBV20-1|few
TGCAGTGCTCCCCTTGGCGGTAGCGGGAGATTTGGTGAGCAGTTCTTC
CSAPLGGSGRFGEQFF
>-|TRBJ2-7|TRBV28|few
TGTGCCAGCAGTTATGGGGCAGGGATCTACGAGCAGTACTTC
CASSYGAGIYEQYF
>-|TRBJ2-1|TRBV13|few
TGTGCCAGCAGTGTAGGAGAGGCCGACAATGAGCAGTTCTTC
CASSVGEADNEQFF
>TRBD1|TRBJ2-3|TRBV4-1|few
TGCGCCAGCAGCCAATCGCCGGGTCAGGGGGTAGTTACGCAGTATTTT
CASSQSPGQGVVTQYF